This T cell receptor (beta chain) was identified in a study of Graves' ophthalmopathy and Graves' hyperthyroidism. This clonotype was observed a handful of times. Its antigen is currently unknown. From germline, CDR1 is KGHSH and CDR2 LQKENI. The V gene end was trimmed by 5 bases and the J gene end by 1 base; junction bases not matched to a gene: 10. The CDR3 totals 18 residues. Study-wide results and limits: Ophthalmopathy progression prediction by the model yielded a sensitivity of 60% to 71% and a specificity of less than 75%.

Exclusion applied to patients with other autoimmune diseases, uncontrolled infections, pregnancy or lactation. The authors used Ficoll-Paque density gradient centrifugation to separate PBMCs. The input was 8.5 to 10 ml of fresh peripheral blood. From RNA, the CDR3 regions of TCR beta chains were amplified and sequenced. RT-PCR was first run with HTBI primers, then multiplex PCR in a second round. TCRdb reprocessed the multiplex PCR reads with MiXCR, giving one entry per CDR3 protein. The table lists about 620,000 distinct CDR3 sequences, about 24% of them singletons. V usage is TRBV18 and J usage is TRBJ1-5, with TRBD1 matching 11 bases. The source material was peripheral blood. The sequence came from a woman aged 18-35 years with stable Graves' hyperthyroidism. Some clones in this sample may be carry-over from other donors' samples. The CDR3 loop reads CASSEAWTGGKSNQPQHF. The CDR3, as DNA: TGTGCCAGCTCAGAGGCCTGGACAGGGGGCAAGAGCAATCAGCCCCAGCATTTT.